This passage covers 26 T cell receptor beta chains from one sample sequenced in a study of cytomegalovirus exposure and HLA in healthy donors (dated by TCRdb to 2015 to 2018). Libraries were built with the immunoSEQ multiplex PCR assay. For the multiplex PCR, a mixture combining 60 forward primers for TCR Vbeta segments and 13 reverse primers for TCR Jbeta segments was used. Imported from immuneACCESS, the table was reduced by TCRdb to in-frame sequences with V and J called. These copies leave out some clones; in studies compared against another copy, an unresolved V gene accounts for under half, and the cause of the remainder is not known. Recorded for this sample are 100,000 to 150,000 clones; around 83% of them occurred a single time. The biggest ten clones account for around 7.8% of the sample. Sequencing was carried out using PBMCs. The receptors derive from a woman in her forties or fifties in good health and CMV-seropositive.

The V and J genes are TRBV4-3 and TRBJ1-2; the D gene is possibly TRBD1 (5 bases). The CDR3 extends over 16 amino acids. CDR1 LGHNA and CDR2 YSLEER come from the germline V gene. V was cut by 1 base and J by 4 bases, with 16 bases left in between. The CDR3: CASSQGALGQAYGYTF. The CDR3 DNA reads TGCGCCAGCAGCCAAGGTGCGCTTGGACAAGCCTATGGCTACACCTTC.

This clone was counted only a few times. Here the CDR3 DNA reads TGTGCCACCAGCACCCGGACAGGGGGCGTTCCCACTGAAGCTTTCTTT. The encoded protein is CATSTRTGGVPTEAFF. This chain joins TRBV15 and TRBJ1-1; 11 bases agree with TRBD1. J was trimmed by 4 bases and V by 4 bases; bases with no gene match: 8. The CDR3 runs 16 residues. The germline gives CDR1 LNHNV, CDR2 YYDKDF (reference sequence).

The CDR3 reads CASSLGLEAFF. CDR3 coding DNA: TGTGCCAGCAGCTTAGGGCTTGAAGCTTTCTTT. The rearrangement joins TRBV7-9 to TRBJ1-1; D gene unclear. CDR1 is SEHNR, CDR2 FQNEAQ, per germline (reference sequence). The CDR3 runs 11 residues. Trimming cost V 1 base and J 7 bases, with 4 bases left between them.

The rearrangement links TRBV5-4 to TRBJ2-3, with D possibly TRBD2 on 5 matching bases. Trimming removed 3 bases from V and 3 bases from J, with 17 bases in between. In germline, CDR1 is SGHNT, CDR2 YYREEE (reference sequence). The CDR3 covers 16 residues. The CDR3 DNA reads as TGTGCCAGCAGCTCCCGGACTTTCCCGGTAACAGATACGCAGTATTTT. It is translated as CASSSRTFPVTDTQYF.

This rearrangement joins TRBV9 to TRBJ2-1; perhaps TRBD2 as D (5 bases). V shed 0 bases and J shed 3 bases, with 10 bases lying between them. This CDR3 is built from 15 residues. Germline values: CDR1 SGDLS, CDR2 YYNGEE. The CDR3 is CASSVATGIYNEQFF. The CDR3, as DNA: TGTGCCAGCAGCGTAGCTACGGGAATCTACAATGAGCAGTTCTTC.

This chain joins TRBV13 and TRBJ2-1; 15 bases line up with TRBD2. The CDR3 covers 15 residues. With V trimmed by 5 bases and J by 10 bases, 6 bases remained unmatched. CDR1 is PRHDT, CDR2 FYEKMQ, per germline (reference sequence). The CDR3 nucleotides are TGTGCCAGCAGCCCGGGGACTAGCGGGAGGCGGGAGCAGTTCTTC. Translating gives CASSPGTSGRREQFF.

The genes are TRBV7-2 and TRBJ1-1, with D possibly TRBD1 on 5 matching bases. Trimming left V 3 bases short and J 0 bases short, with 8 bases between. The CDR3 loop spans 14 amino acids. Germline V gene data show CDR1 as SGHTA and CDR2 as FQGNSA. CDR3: CASSFDSMNTEAFF. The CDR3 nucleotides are TGTGCCAGCAGCTTTGACAGCATGAACACTGAAGCTTTCTTT.

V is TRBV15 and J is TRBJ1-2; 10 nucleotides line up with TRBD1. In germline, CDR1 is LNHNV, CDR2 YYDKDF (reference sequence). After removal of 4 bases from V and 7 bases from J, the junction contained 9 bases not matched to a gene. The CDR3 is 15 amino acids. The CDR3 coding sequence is TGTGCCACCAGCATACCGGGACAGGGGTTTGTTGGCTACACCTTC. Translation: CATSIPGQGFVGYTF.

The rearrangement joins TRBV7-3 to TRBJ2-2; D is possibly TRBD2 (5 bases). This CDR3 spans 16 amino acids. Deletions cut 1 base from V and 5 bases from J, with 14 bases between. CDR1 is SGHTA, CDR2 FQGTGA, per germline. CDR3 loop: CASSLSQTGRTGELFF. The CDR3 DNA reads TGTGCCAGCAGCTTAAGCCAGACGGGAAGGACCGGGGAGCTGTTTTTT.

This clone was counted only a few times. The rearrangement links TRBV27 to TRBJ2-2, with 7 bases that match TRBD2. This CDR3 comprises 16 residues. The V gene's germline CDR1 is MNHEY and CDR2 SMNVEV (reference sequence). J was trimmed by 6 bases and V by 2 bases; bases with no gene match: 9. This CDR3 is CASSLNRGVWSGELFF. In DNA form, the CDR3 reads TGTGCCAGCAGTTTAAATCGGGGGGTTTGGTCCGGGGAGCTGTTTTTT.

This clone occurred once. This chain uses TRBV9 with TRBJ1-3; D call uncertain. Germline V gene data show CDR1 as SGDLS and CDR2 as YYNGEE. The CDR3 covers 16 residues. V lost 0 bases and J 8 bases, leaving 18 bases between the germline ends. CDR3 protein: CASSVARRSGRDTIYF. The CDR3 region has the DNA TGTGCCAGCAGCGTAGCTCGCCGCAGCGGTCGGGACACCATATATTTT.

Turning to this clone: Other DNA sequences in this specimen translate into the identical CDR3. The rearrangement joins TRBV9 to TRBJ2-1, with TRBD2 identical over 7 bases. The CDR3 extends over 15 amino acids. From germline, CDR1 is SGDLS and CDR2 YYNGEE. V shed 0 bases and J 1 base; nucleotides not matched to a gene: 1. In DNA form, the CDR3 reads TGTGCCAGCAGCGTAGGCGGGAGATCCTACAATGAGCAGTTCTTC. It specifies CASSVGGRSYNEQFF.

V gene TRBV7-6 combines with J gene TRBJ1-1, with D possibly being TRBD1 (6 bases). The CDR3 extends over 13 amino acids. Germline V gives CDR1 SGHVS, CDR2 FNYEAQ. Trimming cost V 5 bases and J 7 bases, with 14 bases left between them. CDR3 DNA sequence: TGTGCCAGCAGCCCCCGGACAGACTTTGAAGCTTTCTTT. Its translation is CASSPRTDFEAFF.

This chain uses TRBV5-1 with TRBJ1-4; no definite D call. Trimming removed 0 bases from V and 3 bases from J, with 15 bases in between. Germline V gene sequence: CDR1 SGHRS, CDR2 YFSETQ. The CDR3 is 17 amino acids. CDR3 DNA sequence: TGCGCCAGCAGCTTGGCCCCCCCCACGGGGTCTAATGAAAAACTGTTTTTT. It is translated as CASSLAPPTGSNEKLFF.

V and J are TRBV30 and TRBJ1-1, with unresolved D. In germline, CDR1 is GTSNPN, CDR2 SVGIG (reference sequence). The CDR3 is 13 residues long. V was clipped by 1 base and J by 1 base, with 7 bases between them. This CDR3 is CAWSDLRNTEAFF. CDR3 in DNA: TGTGCCTGGAGTGATCTTAGGAACACTGAAGCTTTCTTT.

The DNA for the CDR3 is TGTGCCAGCAGTCCCGGTGGCACTGAAGCTTTCTTT. Its translation: CASSPGGTEAFF. This chain joins TRBV6-1 and TRBJ1-1; D unclear. The CDR3 is made up of 12 amino acids. The germline CDR1 and CDR2 sequences are MNHNS and SASEGT. V lost 5 bases and J 4 bases, leaving 8 bases between the germline ends.

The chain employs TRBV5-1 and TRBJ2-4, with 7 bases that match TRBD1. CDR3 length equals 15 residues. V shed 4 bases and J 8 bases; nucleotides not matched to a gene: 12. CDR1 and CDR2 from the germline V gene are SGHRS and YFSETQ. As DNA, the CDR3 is TGCGCCAGCAGCGCGAGACAGGGTGGGAGAGACATTCAGTACTTC. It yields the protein CASSARQGGRDIQYF.

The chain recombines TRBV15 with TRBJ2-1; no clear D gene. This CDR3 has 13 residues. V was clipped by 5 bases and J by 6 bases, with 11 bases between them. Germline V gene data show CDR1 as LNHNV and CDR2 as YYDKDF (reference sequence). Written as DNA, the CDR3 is TGTGCCACCAGCGAAAGCCCCATCAATGAGCAGTTCTTC. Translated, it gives CATSESPINEQFF.

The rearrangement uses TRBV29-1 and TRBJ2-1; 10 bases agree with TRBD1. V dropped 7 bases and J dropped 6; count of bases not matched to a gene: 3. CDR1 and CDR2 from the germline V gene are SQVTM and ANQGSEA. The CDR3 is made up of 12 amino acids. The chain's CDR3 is CSARTGGNEQFF. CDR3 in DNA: TGCAGCGCTCGGACAGGGGGCAATGAGCAGTTCTTC.

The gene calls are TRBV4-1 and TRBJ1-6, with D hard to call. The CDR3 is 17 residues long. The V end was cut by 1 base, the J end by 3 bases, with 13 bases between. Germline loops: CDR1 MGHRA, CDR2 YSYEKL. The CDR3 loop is CASSQVISGSYNSPLHF. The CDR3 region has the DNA TGCGCCAGCAGCCAAGTCATAAGTGGGAGCTATAATTCACCCCTCCACTTT.

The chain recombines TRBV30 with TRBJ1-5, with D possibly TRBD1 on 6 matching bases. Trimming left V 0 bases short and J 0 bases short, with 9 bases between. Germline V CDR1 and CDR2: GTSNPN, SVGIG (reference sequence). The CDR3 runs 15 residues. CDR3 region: CAWSVRGNSNQPQHF. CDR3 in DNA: TGTGCCTGGAGTGTGAGGGGGAATAGCAATCAGCCCCAGCATTTT.

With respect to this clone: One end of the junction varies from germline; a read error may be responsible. CDR3 protein: CASSLAFLAGGETQYF. The CDR3 DNA reads as TGTGCTAGCAGCTTAGCGTTTCTAGCGGGAGGGGAGACCCAGTACTTC. The rearrangement links TRBV7-7 to TRBJ2-5, with TRBD2 matching 12 bases. This CDR3 comprises 16 residues. CDR1 and CDR2 from the germline V gene are SSHAT and FNYEAQ (reference sequence).

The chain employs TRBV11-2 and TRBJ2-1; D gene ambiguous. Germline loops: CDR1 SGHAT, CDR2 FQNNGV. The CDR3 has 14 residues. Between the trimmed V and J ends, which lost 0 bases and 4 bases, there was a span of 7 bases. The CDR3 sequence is CASSLDIAYNEQFF. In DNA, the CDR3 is TGTGCCAGCAGCTTAGATATAGCTTACAATGAGCAGTTCTTC.

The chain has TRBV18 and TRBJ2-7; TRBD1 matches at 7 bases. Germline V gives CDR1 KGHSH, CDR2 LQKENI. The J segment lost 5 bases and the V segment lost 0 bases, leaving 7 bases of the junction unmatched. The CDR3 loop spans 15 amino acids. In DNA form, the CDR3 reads TGTGCCAGCTCACCACCGGGAAGGGGGCGTCACGAGCAGTACTTC. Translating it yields CASSPPGRGRHEQYF.

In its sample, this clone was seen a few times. The CDR3 region has the DNA TGTGCCAGCAGAGGGACAGGGGCTGGGGCCAACGTCCTGACTTTC. Its protein is CASRGTGAGANVLTF. The chain is built from TRBV14 and TRBJ2-6; 10 bases agree with TRBD1. CDR3 length: 15 amino acids. The ends lost 6 bases at V and 2 bases at J; junction bases unmatched: 1. CDR1 and CDR2 (germline): SGHDN, FVKESK.

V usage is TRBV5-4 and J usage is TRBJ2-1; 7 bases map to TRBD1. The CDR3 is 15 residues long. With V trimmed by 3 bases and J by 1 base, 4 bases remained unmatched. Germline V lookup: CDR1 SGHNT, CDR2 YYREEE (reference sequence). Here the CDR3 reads CASSSSRGSYNEQFF. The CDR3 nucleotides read TGTGCCAGCAGCTCATCCAGGGGGTCCTACAATGAGCAGTTCTTC.